The present entry profiles one TCR beta chain with its context. The antigen is not known. The CDR3 runs 15 residues. Germline V CDR1 and CDR2: KGHSH, LQKENI. V trimming: 5 bases; J trimming: 4 bases; junction bases outside the gene matches: 4. Samples were taken several times over chemoradiotherapy. Generated by immunoSEQ multiplex PCR, the TCRdb table keeps only in-frame clones and is missing some. The profile shows about 14,000 clones, over 85% of them singletons. This entry is derived from a study of chemoradiotherapy in HPV16-positive cancers. Study as a whole: Candidate HPV-specific clones and shared TCR motifs came from a couple of HPV16-positive patients.

Study findings and constraints: For HPV16-positive patients, expanding HPV-responsive T cells associated with longer recurrence-free survival. During treatment, candidate HPV-specific clones and E7-related motifs expanded in tumor.

This TCR was recovered from a human donor with HPV-associated anogenital cancer. V is TRBV18 and J is TRBJ2-2; 10 bases are a match to TRBD1. This specimen was tumor tissue, taken from a patient who underwent chemoradiotherapy. The CDR3 is CASSRTGGGTGELFF. CDR3 in DNA: TGTGCCAGCTCAAGGACAGGGGGAGGCACCGGGGAGCTGTTTTTT.